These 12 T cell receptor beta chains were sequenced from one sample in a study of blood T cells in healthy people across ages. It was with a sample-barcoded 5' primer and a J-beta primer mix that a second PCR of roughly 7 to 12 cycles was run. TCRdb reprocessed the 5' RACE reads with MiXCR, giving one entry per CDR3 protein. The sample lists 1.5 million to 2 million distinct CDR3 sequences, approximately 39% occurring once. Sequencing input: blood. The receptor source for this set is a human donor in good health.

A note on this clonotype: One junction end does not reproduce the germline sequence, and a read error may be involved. CDR3 protein: CASSSGGGEGQGTQYF. The CDR3 bases are TGCGCCAGCAGCTCAGGAGGCGGGGAGGGGCAAGGGACCCAGTACTTC. The rearrangement joins TRBV5-1 to TRBJ2-5, with 7 bases identical to TRBD2. The V gene's germline CDR1 is SGHRS and CDR2 YFSETQ. The CDR3 runs 16 residues.

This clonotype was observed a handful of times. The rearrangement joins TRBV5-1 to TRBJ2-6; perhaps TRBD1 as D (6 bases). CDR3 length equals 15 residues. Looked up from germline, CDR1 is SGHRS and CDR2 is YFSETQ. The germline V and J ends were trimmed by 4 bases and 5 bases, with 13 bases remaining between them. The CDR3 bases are TGCGCCAGCAGCCCCTCAGGGGTTTGGGCCAACGTCCTGACTTTC. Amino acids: CASSPSGVWANVLTF.

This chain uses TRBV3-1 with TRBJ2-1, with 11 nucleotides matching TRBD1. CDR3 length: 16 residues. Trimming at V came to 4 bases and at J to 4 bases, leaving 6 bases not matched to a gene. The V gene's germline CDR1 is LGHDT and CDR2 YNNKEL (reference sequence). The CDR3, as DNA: TGTGCCAGCAGCCCCGGGACAGGGGGGATATACAATGAGCAGTTCTTC. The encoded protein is CASSPGTGGIYNEQFF.

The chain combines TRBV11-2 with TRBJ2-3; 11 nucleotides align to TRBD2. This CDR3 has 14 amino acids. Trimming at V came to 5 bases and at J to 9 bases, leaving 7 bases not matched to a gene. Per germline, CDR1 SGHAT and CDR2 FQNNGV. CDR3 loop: CASSPSPSGGTQYF. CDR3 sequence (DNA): TGTGCCAGCAGCCCCTCCCCTAGCGGGGGGACGCAGTATTTT.

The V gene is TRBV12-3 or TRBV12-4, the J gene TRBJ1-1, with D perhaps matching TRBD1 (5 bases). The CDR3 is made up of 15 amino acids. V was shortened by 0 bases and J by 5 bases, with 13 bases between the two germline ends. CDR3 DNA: TGTGCCAGCAGTTTAGCGGGCAGGGCTGGGACTGAAGCTTTCTTT. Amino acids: CASSLAGRAGTEAFF.

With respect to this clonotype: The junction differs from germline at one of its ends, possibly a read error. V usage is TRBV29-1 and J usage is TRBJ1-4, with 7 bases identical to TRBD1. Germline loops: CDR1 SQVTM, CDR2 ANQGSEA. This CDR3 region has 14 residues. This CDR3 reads CGVEGTGVGEKLFF. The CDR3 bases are TGCGGCGTTGAGGGAACAGGGGTGGGCGAAAAACTGTTTTTT. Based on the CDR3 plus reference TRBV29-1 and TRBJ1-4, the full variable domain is SAVISQKPSRDICQRGTSLTIQCQVDSQVTMMFWYRQQPGQSLTLIATANQGSEATYESGFVIDKFPISRPNLTFSTLTVSNMSPEDSSIYLCGVEGTGVGEKLFFGSGTQLSVL.

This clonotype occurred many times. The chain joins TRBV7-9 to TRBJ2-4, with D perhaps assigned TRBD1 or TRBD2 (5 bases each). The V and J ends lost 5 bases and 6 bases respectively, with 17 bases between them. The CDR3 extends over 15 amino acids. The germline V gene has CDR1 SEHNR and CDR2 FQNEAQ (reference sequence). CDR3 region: CASSLRSGGANIQYF. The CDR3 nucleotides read TGTGCCAGCAGCCTCCGTAGTGGGGGAGCAAACATTCAGTACTTC.

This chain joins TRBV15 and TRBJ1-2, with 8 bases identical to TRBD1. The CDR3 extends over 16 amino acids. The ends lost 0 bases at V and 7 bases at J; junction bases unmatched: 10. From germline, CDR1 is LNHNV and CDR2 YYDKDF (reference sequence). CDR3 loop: CATSRDLTGDIGGYTF. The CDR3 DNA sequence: TGTGCCACCAGCAGAGATCTGACAGGGGACATCGGTGGCTACACCTTC.

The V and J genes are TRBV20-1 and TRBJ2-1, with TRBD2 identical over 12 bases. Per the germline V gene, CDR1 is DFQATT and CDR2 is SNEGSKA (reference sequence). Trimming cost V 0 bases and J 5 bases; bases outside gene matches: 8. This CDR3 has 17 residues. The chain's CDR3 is CSARDPLLAGGHNEQFF. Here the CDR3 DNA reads TGCAGTGCTAGAGATCCCTTACTAGCGGGGGGTCACAATGAGCAGTTCTTC.

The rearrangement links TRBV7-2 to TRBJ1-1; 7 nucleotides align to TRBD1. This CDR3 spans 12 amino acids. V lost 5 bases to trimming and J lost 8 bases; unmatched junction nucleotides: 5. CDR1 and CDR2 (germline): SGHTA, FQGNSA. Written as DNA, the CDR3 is TGTGCCAGCAGCCTACAGGGGAGGGAAGCTTTCTTT. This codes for CASSLQGREAFF.

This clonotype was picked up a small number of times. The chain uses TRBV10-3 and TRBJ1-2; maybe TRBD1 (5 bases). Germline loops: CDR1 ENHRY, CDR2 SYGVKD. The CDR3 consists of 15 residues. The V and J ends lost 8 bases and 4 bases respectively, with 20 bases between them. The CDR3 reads CAIATSRDVSYGYTF. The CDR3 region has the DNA TGTGCCATCGCCACTTCCAGGGACGTTAGCTATGGCTACACCTTC.

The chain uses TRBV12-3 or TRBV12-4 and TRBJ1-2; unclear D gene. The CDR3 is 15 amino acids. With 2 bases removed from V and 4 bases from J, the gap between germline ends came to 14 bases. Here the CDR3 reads CASSLYQDSAYGYTF. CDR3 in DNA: TGTGCCAGCAGTTTATACCAGGATAGCGCCTATGGCTACACCTTC.